This TCR beta chain was sequenced in a study of CD8+ T cells in alopecia areata. Researchers took lesional scalp punch biopsies and peripheral blood from people who were alopecia areata patients. PBMCs served as the source from which CD4+ and CD8+ T cells were sorted. This clone was recorded at least ten times. Its matching antigen is unknown. This same CDR3 is encoded by further DNA sequences in the sample. The study, taken as a whole, reports: Normal skin's resident alphabeta T cells are also sequenced in scalp samples. Compared with normal scalp, lesional scalp had higher clonality and more expanded CD8+ clones.

Isolated RNA was reverse transcribed into cDNA used as the sequencing template. The table came from immunoSEQ multiplex PCR; TCRdb's copy has only in-frame clones and leaves some out. The data hold 110,000 to 150,000 clones, with around three fifths observed a single time. Sequencing used CD4+ T cells sorted from blood, obtained at week 0. This sequence was found in a human donor with alopecia areata.

The chain's CDR3 is CSVQRGLSYEQYF. The CDR3 bases are TGCAGCGTCCAGCGGGGTCTCTCCTACGAGCAGTACTTC. The chain recombines TRBV29-1 with TRBJ2-7; 7 bases line up with TRBD2. Trimming at V came to 6 bases and at J to 0 bases, leaving 5 bases not matched to a gene. This CDR3 is built from 13 residues. Germline V lookup: CDR1 SQVTM, CDR2 ANQGSEA.